What follows are 2 T cell receptor beta chains derived from one specimen sequenced in a study of post-analysis software for immune sequencing data. Findings and caveats of the study: A few TRBV segments were significantly more frequent in patients than in controls. TRBV5-6, TRBV5-1 and TRBV20-1 were among these segments.

These receptors have no identified antigens. The authors incorporated unique molecular identifiers into the TCR beta cDNA libraries. TCRdb reprocessed the PCR reads via MiXCR and lists one record per CDR3 protein. Among fewer than 850,000 distinct CDR3 sequences listed, around 27% were seen once. The sequenced material came from blood. The receptor source for this set is a girl between 10 and 17 years old with multiple sclerosis.

The DNA for the CDR3 is TGTGCCAGCAGTTATAGAAGGTACAATGAGCAGTTCTTC. It translates to CASSYRRYNEQFF. This chain uses TRBV6-5 with TRBJ2-1; no reliable D call. With 3 bases removed from V and 4 bases from J, the gap between germline ends came to 7 bases. From germline, CDR1 is MNHEY and CDR2 SVGAGI. The CDR3 is 13 residues long.

This clonotype was seen more than once but under ten times. V and J are TRBV7-2 and TRBJ2-1, with 9 bases matching TRBD2. The V and J ends lost 6 bases and 7 bases, in that order; junction bases with no gene match: 16. CDR3 length: 17 residues. CDR1 and CDR2 from the germline V gene are SGHTA and FQGNSA. The CDR3 sequence is CASRREASGTGRNEQFF. The CDR3 nucleotides read TGTGCCAGCAGGAGGGAGGCTAGCGGGACCGGGAGAAATGAGCAGTTCTTC.